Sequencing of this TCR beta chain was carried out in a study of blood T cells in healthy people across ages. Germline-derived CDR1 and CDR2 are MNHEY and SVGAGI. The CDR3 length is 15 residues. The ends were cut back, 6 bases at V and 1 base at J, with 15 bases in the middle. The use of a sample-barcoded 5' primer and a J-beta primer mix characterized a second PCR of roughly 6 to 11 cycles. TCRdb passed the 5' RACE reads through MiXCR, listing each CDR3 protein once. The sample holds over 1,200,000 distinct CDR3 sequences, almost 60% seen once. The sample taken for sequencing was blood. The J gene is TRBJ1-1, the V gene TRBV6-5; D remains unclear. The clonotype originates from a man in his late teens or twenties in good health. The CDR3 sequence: CASSHPRSSNTEAFF. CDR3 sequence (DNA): TGTGCCAGCAGCCATCCACGGTCCTCGAACACTGAAGCTTTCTTT.